This TCR beta chain was identified in a study of high-grade serous ovarian cancer treatment subgroups. In the study overall: Each sample yielded on average approximately 7,500 unique TCR beta rearrangements from approximately 15,000 reads.

The study, taken as a whole, reports: Repertoire analysis covered CDR3 alone, not CDR1 or CDR2. TCR clonal relatedness correlated positively with neoantigen level. Spatial context was lost because tumors were sequenced in bulk.

The data were produced by immunoSEQ multiplex PCR, yet TCRdb's version contains in-frame clones alone and is incomplete. Of 4,500 or so clones in the sample, approximately 80% were seen once. Trimming removed 4 bases at V and 0 bases at J, with 8 bases between. Germline V CDR1 and CDR2: SGHRS, YFSETQ. The CDR3 runs 14 residues. Tumor samples were taken before definitive surgery or chemotherapy. As concerns this clone: Its antigen remains unknown.

Sequences were obtained from tumor tissue. The source is a human donor with high-grade serous ovarian cancer. The chain employs TRBV5-1 and TRBJ1-3; D is undetermined. The DNA for the CDR3 is TGCGCCAGCAGCCCGGGCCCCTCTGGAAACACCATATATTTT. Translation: CASSPGPSGNTIYF.